This TCR beta chain was recorded in a study of blood T cells in healthy people across ages. For the second PCR, which ran for about 7 to 11 cycles, a sample-barcoded 5' primer and a J-beta primer mix were used. TCRdb processed the 5' RACE reads anew with MiXCR; each CDR3 protein has one entry. This sample has roughly 1,700,000 distinct CDR3 sequences, with 28% found just once. Only one count was recorded for this clonotype. Its antigen is still unknown. No conserved phenylalanine or tryptophan ends this CDR3, so it is likely a read error. The CDR3 contains 12 residues. Germline V gives CDR1 SNHLY, CDR2 FYNNEI. Trimming removed 8 bases from V and 2 bases from J; junction bases left unmatched: 1. Overall study results and limits: From one million sequenced T cells, diversity estimates were lower bounds. Researchers said unsorted PBMCs prevented a conclusive naive versus antigen-experienced comparison. There was a strong correlation between TCR beta diversity and naive T cell percentage.

The sample was blood. This TCR was recovered from a woman aged 25 to 39 in good health. The chain combines TRBV2 with TRBJ2-7; 9 nucleotides line up with TRBD2. The CDR3 nucleotides are TGTGCCAGCTCTAGCGGGGCCTACGAGCAGTACTGC. Translation: CASSSGAYEQYC.